The clone carrying this T cell receptor beta chain was observed a single time. Its matching antigen is unknown. The sample belongs to a study of tumor-infiltrating lymphocytes in primary liver carcinoma. Whole-study results and caveats: Only around 7.5-24% of top clones occurred in all five tumor regions. Pairs comparing tumor with adjacent tissue or blood overlapped less than pairs drawn from tumor regions.

Constant-region priming of 500 ng total RNA yielded TCR beta cDNA. Construction of TCR beta libraries relied on three successive nested multiplex PCR rounds employing slightly modified ARM-PCR. The first two PCR rounds used TRBV1-TRBV30 forward primers with a C-beta reverse primer, roughly 10 cycles each. TCRdb recomputed calls from the multiplex PCR reads with MiXCR, one row per CDR3 protein. Of around 25,000 distinct CDR3 sequences listed, about three quarters are singletons. Co-extracted RNA and DNA came from about 20-30 mg of unsorted bulk tissue. The CDR3 contains 16 residues. The V gene's germline CDR1 is SGHVS and CDR2 FQNEAQ. The germline V and J ends were trimmed by 5 bases and 10 bases, with 23 bases remaining between them.

The rearrangement links TRBV7-8 to TRBJ2-2; a weak D match, TRBD2 (5 bases). The TCR originated in a man in his forties or fifties with primary liver carcinoma and hepatitis B virus infection. Sequenced input: liver tumor tissue from sampling region 3. Noted subset: tumor region T3, left-lateral pole. The CDR3 spells CASSRIRAENTVELFF. The CDR3 DNA sequence: TGTGCCAGCAGCAGAATCCGAGCGGAGAACACGGTGGAGCTGTTTTTT.